A single T cell receptor beta chain is shown here with its context. What it recognizes is unknown. The data stem from a study of T cells in localized non-small cell lung cancer. Points from the study as a whole: It remains possible that heterogeneity exists, since only one tumor region was sequenced. Maximal T cell clonality occurred in uninvolved adjacent lung, with tumor ranking below it. Adjacent lung had a median roughly 61 of the 100 largest tumor clones.

The CDR3 covers 15 residues. V was clipped by 7 bases and J by 2 bases; unmatched bases: 6. Germline-derived CDR1 and CDR2 are MNHEY and SMNVEV (reference sequence). The assay was immunoSEQ multiplex PCR, and TCRdb's table has in-frame clones only and misses some. The sample has approximately 70,000 clones, approximately 80% seen once. The J gene is TRBJ2-1, the V gene TRBV27; 9 positions match TRBD2. This TCR came from a man between 40 and 69 years old with stage II lung adenocarcinoma. The sample in question was PBMCs, obtained before any cancer treatment. CDR3 coding DNA: TGTGCCAGCACCCGTAGCGGGAGTCCCTACAATGAGCAGTTCTTC. It yields the protein CASTRSGSPYNEQFF.